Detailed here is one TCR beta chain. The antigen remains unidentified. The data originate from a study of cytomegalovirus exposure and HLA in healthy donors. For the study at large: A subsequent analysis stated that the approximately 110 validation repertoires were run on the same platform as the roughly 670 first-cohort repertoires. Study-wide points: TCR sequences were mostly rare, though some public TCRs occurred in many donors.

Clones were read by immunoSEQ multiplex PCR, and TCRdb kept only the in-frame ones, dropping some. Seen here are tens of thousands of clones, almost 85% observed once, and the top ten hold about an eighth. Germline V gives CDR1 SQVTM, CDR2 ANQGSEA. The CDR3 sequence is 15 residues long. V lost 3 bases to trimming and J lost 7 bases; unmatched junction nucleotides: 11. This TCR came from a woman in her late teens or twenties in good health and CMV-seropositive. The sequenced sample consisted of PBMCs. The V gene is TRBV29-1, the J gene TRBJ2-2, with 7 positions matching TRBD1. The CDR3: CSVESDRTVNGELFF. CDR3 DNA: TGCAGCGTTGAGTCGGACAGGACAGTTAACGGGGAGCTGTTTTTT.